This T cell receptor beta chain was identified in a study of radiation and T cells in renal cell carcinoma. Broader study findings: Top tumor clonotypes rose in blood 2 weeks post-radiation, then contracted.

Profiled with immunoSEQ multiplex PCR; TCRdb holds only in-frame clones, not every one. The repertoire holds approximately 170,000 clones, with about 88% as singletons. Time point indicated: blood 4 weeks post-SBRT, at nephrectomy. This sample's treatment: 15 Gy SBRT to primary tumor, nephrectomy 4 weeks later. Regarding this clone: Its antigen is as yet unknown.

The sample in question was blood, obtained from a patient whose treatment included radiotherapy and nephrectomy. This sequence was found in a woman aged 45-60 years with renal cell carcinoma.

DNA for the CDR3: TGTGCCAGCAGTGGAGGAAGCGGGGCCCAAGAGACCCAGTACTTC. This codes for CASSGGSGAQETQYF. The J gene is TRBJ2-5, the V gene TRBV6-1, with 7 nucleotides matching TRBD2. The CDR3 totals 15 residues. Germline loops: CDR1 MNHNS, CDR2 SASEGT. V lost 4 bases to trimming and J lost 1 base; unmatched junction nucleotides: 6.